This record covers a single TCR beta chain. Antigen unknown. TCRdb keeps only in-frame clones here, not all; method: immunoSEQ multiplex PCR. The sample contains about 99,000 clones, approximately 93% of which appear only once. This sample stems from a study of OX40 agonist ivuxolimab in advanced cancers. The overall study: In this cohort, patients received ivuxolimab, an agonistic anti-OX40 (CD134) antibody. Dose-escalation patients had hepatocellular carcinoma, melanoma, renal cell or head and neck cancer. Study conclusions and caveats: The average count of expanded clones was higher among CD8+ T cells than among CD4+. Certain nonresponders additionally had low normalized T-cell clonal expansion.

Germline V gene sequence: CDR1 ENHRY, CDR2 SYGVKD. V lost 4 bases and J lost 3; bases outside the gene matches: 6. The CDR3 is 15 residues long. The clonotype comes from an adult with an advanced solid tumor such as melanoma, head and neck, liver or kidney cancer. The rearrangement joins TRBV10-3 to TRBJ2-3; 8 bases are a match to TRBD2. The specimen was CD4+ or CD8+ T cells sorted from blood, collected in a trial of the OX40 agonist ivuxolimab. CDR3 region: CAISGAGGRTDTQYF. CDR3 bases: TGTGCCATCAGTGGCGCGGGGGGACGAACAGATACGCAGTATTTT.